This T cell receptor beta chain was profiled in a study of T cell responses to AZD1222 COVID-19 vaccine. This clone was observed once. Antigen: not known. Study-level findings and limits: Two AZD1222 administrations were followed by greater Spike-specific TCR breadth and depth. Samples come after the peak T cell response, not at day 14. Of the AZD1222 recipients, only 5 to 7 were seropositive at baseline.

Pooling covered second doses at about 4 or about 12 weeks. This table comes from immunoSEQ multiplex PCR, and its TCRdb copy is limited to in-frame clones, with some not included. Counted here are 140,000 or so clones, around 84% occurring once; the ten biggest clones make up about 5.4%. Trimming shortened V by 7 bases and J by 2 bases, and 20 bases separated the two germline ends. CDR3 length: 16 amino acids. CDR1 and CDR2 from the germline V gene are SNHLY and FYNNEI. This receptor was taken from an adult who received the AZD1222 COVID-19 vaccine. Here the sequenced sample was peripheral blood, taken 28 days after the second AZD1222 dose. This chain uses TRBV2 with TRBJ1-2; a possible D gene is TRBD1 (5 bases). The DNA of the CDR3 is TGTGCCAGCAAAACGTCCCTATTGACAGTGAACTATGGCTACACCTTC. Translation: CASKTSLLTVNYGYTF.